The clone carrying this T cell receptor beta chain was observed a handful of times. Its target is not known. The data belong to a study of T cells after yellow fever vaccination. Overall study context: Fractions containing few cells were prepared with SMART-Seq v4 Ultra Low Input. Notes on the study in general: After the booster, nearly 98% of CD4 and 75% to 90% of CD8 primary-response clones were re-detected. Researchers cautioned that FACS-sorted repertoires could harbor abundant clonotypes contaminating from the bulk population.

Via MiXCR, TCRdb re-called the 5' RACE reads, giving one row per CDR3 protein. The sample has approximately 350,000 distinct CDR3 sequences; under 14% are singletons. The clonotype originates from a man between 18 and 35 years old who received the YFV17D yellow fever vaccine. The specimen was PBMCs, collected on the day of the first yellow fever vaccination.

For the CDR3, the DNA is TGTGCCAGCAGCTCCGGGACCCAAAGAAGAACCGGGGAGCTGTTTTTT. Translating gives CASSSGTQRRTGELFF. The chain is built from TRBV7-2 and TRBJ2-2; perhaps D is TRBD1 or TRBD2 (5 bases each). CDR3 length equals 16 residues. CDR1 is SGHTA and CDR2 is FQGNSA in the germline V gene. V lost 4 bases, J lost 5 bases, and 17 bases lay in between.